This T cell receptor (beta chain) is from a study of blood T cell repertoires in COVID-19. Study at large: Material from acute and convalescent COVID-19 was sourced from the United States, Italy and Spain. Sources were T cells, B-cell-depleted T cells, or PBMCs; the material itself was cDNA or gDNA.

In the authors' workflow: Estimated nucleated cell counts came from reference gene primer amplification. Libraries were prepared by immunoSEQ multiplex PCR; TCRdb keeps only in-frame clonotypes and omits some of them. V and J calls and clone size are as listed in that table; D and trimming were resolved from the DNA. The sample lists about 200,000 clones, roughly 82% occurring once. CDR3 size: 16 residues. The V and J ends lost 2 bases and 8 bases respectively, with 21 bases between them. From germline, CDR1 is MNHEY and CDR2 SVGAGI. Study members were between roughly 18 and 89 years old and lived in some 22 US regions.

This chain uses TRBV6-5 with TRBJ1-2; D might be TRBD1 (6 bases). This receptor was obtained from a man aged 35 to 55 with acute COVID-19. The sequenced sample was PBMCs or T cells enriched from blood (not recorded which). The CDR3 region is CASSYGWDTDLGGYTF. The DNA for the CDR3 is TGTGCCAGCAGTTACGGTTGGGACACGGACTTGGGGGGCTACACCTTC.